This is a list of T cell receptor beta chains from one sample in a study of control samples from healthy donors and cancer patients. The repertoire was sequenced with immunoSEQ multiplex PCR; TCRdb's copy has only in-frame clones and lacks some. The specimen's table records some 180,000 clones. The source material was blood. Source of these receptors: a woman under 40 in good health. Each CDR3 is given with its conserved first and last residue. D genes are given only for firm matches.

j_call | cdr3_length | d_call | v_call | cdr3_aa | cdr3_nt
TRBJ1-5 | 15 | NA | TRBV28 | CASSLRGTGRQPQHF | TGTGCCAGCAGTTTGAGAGGGACCGGGCGCCAGCCCCAGCATTTT
TRBJ2-3 | 16 | NA | TRBV5-1 | CASSLAPGTMGDTQYF | TGCGCCAGCAGCTTGGCCCCCGGCACGATGGGAGATACGCAGTATTTT
TRBJ1-2 | 15 | TRBD1 | TRBV5-8 | CASSWTGFSNYGYTF | TGTGCCAGCAGCTGGACAGGGTTTTCTAACTATGGCTACACCTTC
TRBJ1-6 | 15 | NA | TRBV18 | CASSPTTLYNSPLHF | TGTGCCAGCTCACCAACAACCCTCTATAATTCACCCCTCCACTTT
TRBJ1-1 | 15 | NA | TRBV4-1 | CASSHPDRRNTEAFF | TGCGCCAGCAGCCACCCCGACAGGAGAAACACTGAAGCTTTCTTT
TRBJ2-3 | 14 | NA | TRBV3-1/TRBV3-2 | CASSQDPIADTQYF | TGTGCCAGCAGCCAAGACCCAATAGCAGATACGCAGTATTTT
TRBJ2-7 | 14 | NA | TRBV7-9 | CASSLLVGTYEQYF | TGTGCCAGCAGCCTACTTGTGGGCACCTACGAGCAGTACTTC
TRBJ2-1 | 15 | NA | TRBV5-1 | CASSLGSGPTNEQFF | TGCGCCAGCAGCTTGGGGTCGGGACCCACGAATGAGCAGTTCTTC
TRBJ1-3 | 12 | NA | TRBV28 | CASSNSGNTIYF | TGTGCCAGCAGTAACTCTGGAAACACCATATATTTT
TRBJ1-2 | 15 | NA | TRBV11-2 | CASSLQGETGSGYTF | TGTGCCAGCAGCTTACAAGGGGAGACAGGATCCGGCTACACCTTC
TRBJ2-2 | 15 | NA | TRBV9 | CASSDRGYGTGELFF | TGTGCCAGCAGCGATCGGGGGTATGGCACCGGGGAGCTGTTTTTT
TRBJ1-1 | 13 | NA | TRBV7-2 | CASSPTHNTEAFF | TGTGCCAGCAGCCCTACACACAACACTGAAGCTTTCTTT
TRBJ1-2 | 12 | NA | TRBV9 | CASSVSVDGYTF | TGTGCCAGCAGCGTATCGGTGGACGGCTACACCTTC
TRBJ2-7 | 14 | TRBD1 | TRBV10-3 | CAISDSTGGYEQYF | TGTGCCATCAGTGACTCAACAGGGGGCTACGAGCAGTACTTC
TRBJ1-5 | 13 | NA | TRBV29-1 | CSVGQDYNQPQHF | TGCAGCGTTGGACAGGACTACAATCAGCCCCAGCATTTT
TRBJ2-2 | 18 | TRBD2 | TRBV28 | CASSSPLGLAHRHGELFF | TGTGCCAGCAGTTCTCCCCTTGGACTAGCCCATCGGCACGGGGAGCTGTTTTTT
TRBJ1-1 | 13 | NA | TRBV27 | CASSLGVSTEAFF | TGTGCCAGCAGTTTAGGTGTGAGCACTGAAGCTTTCTTT
TRBJ1-3 | 15 | TRBD1 | TRBV3-1/TRBV3-2 | CASSHLNRQGNTIYF | TGTGCCAGCAGCCACCTGAACCGACAGGGGAACACCATATATTTT
TRBJ2-5 | 15 | NA | TRBV3-1/TRBV3-2 | CASSQTGTIQETQYF | TGTGCCAGCAGCCAGACCGGGACGATCCAAGAGACCCAGTACTTC
TRBJ2-6 | 13 | NA | TRBV12-3/TRBV12-4 | CASSLPGANVLTF | TGTGCCAGCAGTTTACCTGGGGCCAACGTCCTGACTTTC
TRBJ1-5 | 16 | NA | TRBV19 | CASSIATAGSNQPQHF | TGTGCCAGTAGTATAGCTACAGCTGGGTCCAATCAGCCCCAGCATTTT
TRBJ2-2 | 12 | NA | TRBV5-1 | CASVDADGELFF | TGCGCCAGCGTCGACGCAGACGGGGAGCTGTTTTTT
TRBJ2-3 | 17 | TRBD2 | TRBV4-1 | CASSQDRASGYTDTQYF | TGCGCCAGCAGCCAAGATCGGGCTAGCGGGTACACAGATACGCAGTATTTT
TRBJ1-4 | 15 | TRBD1 | TRBV28 | CASRTGGAANEKLFF | TGTGCCAGCAGGACAGGGGGCGCAGCTAATGAAAAACTGTTTTTT
TRBJ2-6 | 16 | NA | TRBV6-2/TRBV6-3 | CASSYWGLSGANVLTF | TGTGCCAGCAGTTACTGGGGTCTCTCTGGGGCCAACGTCCTGACTTTC
TRBJ2-3 | 13 | NA | TRBV27 | CASSLSTRDTQYF | TGTGCCAGCAGTTTATCCACTAGGGATACGCAGTATTTT
TRBJ1-5 | 14 | NA | TRBV6-5 | CASSPLGVNQPQHF | TGTGCCAGCAGCCCCCTGGGAGTAAATCAGCCCCAGCATTTT
TRBJ2-7 | 15 | NA | TRBV6-5 | CASRVDGGVRYEQYF | TGTGCCAGCAGGGTGGACGGGGGAGTTAGGTACGAGCAGTACTTC
TRBJ1-6 | 13 | NA | TRBV12-3/TRBV12-4 | CASSLGGAAPLHF | TGTGCCAGCAGTTTAGGGGGAGCGGCACCCCTCCACTTT
TRBJ2-1 | 16 | NA | TRBV7-3 | CASSSQGFSSYNEQFF | TGTGCCAGCAGCTCCCAGGGGTTCAGCTCCTACAATGAGCAGTTCTTC